This T cell receptor beta chain was observed in a study of cytomegalovirus exposure and HLA in healthy donors. Sequencing used immunoSEQ multiplex PCR; TCRdb keeps in-frame clones, though not all of them. The sample has a few hundred thousand clones, 80% to 90% seen once. From germline, CDR1 is MNHEY and CDR2 SVGAGI. Trimming cost V 2 bases and J 9 bases, with 8 bases left between them. The CDR3 totals 12 residues. In its sample, this clone was seen once. The TCR originated in a woman aged 18-30 years in good health and CMV-seronegative. The V call is TRBV6-5, the J call TRBJ2-1, with D perhaps TRBD2 (5 bases). Source material: PBMCs. This CDR3 reads CASSYGSGEQFF. CDR3 coding DNA: TGTGCCAGCAGTTACGGGAGCGGTGAGCAGTTCTTC.